A single sample gave rise to the 10 T cell receptor beta chains below, sequenced in a study of CD4 T cells in relation to SARS-CoV-2 and coronaviruses. Produced via immunoSEQ multiplex PCR; TCRdb's table is partial and in-frame only. The sample carries 38,000 or so clones, 77% recorded once. These TCRs are of unknown antigen specificity. The specimen sequenced was memory CD4+ T cells from PBMCs, cultured in vitro. Every receptor here comes from an adult with COVID-19.

This clone turned up a few times. The CDR3 loop reads CASSFASPLHF. The CDR3 DNA reads TGTGCCAGCAGTTTTGCCTCACCCCTCCACTTT. The genes are TRBV28 and TRBJ1-6, with D hard to call. Germline V CDR1 and CDR2: MDHEN, SYDVKM. The germline V and J ends were trimmed by 3 bases and 10 bases, with 4 bases remaining between them. This CDR3 comprises 11 residues.

The chain is built from TRBV5-5 and TRBJ2-3; tentatively, D is TRBD2 (5 bases). Germline V lookup: CDR1 SGHKS, CDR2 YYEKEE (reference sequence). This CDR3 is 14 amino acids long. Trimming removed 4 bases from V and 5 bases from J, with 14 bases in between. CDR3 DNA sequence: TGTGCCAGCAGCCTCCTTACCGGGGTAGATACGCAGTATTTT. It encodes CASSLLTGVDTQYF. Complete variable domain (other parts from reference TRBV5-5 and TRBJ2-3): DAGVTQSPTHLIKTRGQQVTLRCSPISGHKSVSWYQQVLGQGPQFIFQYYEKEERGRGNFPDRFSARQFPNYSSELNVNALLLGDSALYLCASSLLTGVDTQYFGPGTRLTVL.

This chain uses TRBV28 with TRBJ2-7, with D perhaps TRBD2 (6 bases). This CDR3 spans 14 amino acids. V lost 6 bases and J lost 5, with 17 bases in between. Looked up from germline, CDR1 is MDHEN and CDR2 is SYDVKM. The CDR3 region has the DNA TGTGCCAGCAGGATCGGGGGAGCAGCCCACGAGCAGTACTTC. Its protein product is CASRIGGAAHEQYF.

V gene TRBV4-1 combines with J gene TRBJ2-1, with TRBD2 matching over 7 bases. This CDR3 contains 13 residues. Germline V lookup: CDR1 MGHRA, CDR2 YSYEKL. Trimming cost V 4 bases and J 6 bases; bases outside gene matches: 3. Here the CDR3 reads CASSPTSSNEQFF. CDR3 DNA: TGCGCCAGCAGCCCGACTAGCAGCAATGAGCAGTTCTTC.

This sequence joins TRBV6-5 and TRBJ1-3, with D unresolved. The CDR3 loop spans 11 amino acids. From germline, CDR1 is MNHEY and CDR2 SVGAGI. V dropped 0 bases and J dropped 7 bases, with 1 base sitting between them. The CDR3 is CASSYSNTIYF. The DNA for the CDR3 is TGTGCCAGCAGTTACTCGAACACCATATATTTT.

V usage is TRBV28 and J usage is TRBJ2-5; D is unclear. Germline CDR1 is MDHEN and CDR2 is SYDVKM. Trimming took 3 bases from V and 6 from J, leaving 8 bases between them. The CDR3 runs 12 residues. CDR3 sequence: CASSFLSKTQYF. CDR3 bases: TGTGCCAGCAGTTTCTTGAGCAAGACCCAGTACTTC.

The genes are TRBV7-9 and TRBJ2-5; 11 bases agree with TRBD2. The V and J ends lost 4 bases and 1 base, in that order; junction bases with no gene match: 11. Germline V CDR1 and CDR2: SEHNR, FQNEAQ (reference sequence). The CDR3 totals 18 residues. The CDR3 here is CASSSQVLAGESQETQYF. The CDR3 region has the DNA TGTGCCAGCAGCTCCCAAGTACTAGCGGGAGAGAGCCAAGAGACCCAGTACTTC.

The sample holds a few counts of this clone. The genes are TRBV28 and TRBJ1-2, with unresolved D. With 2 bases removed from V and 5 bases from J, the gap between germline ends came to 12 bases. This CDR3 is built from 14 residues. Germline CDR1 is MDHEN and CDR2 is SYDVKM. The CDR3 here is CASSLRRRRYGYTF. The CDR3 DNA sequence: TGTGCCAGCAGTTTACGGCGGCGCCGTTATGGCTACACCTTC.

With regard to this clone: The sample carries other DNA sequences with the same CDR3. This sequence joins TRBV5-1 and TRBJ2-5, with D unclear. CDR3 size: 12 residues. Germline lookup yields CDR1 SGHRS and CDR2 YFSETQ. The V end was cut by 0 bases, the J end by 2 bases, with 2 bases between. CDR3: CASSLGQETQYF. As DNA, the CDR3 is TGCGCCAGCAGCTTGGGGCAAGAGACCCAGTACTTC.

The chain joins TRBV5-1 to TRBJ2-3; a possible D gene is TRBD2 (5 bases). CDR3 length equals 16 residues. Germline CDR1 is SGHRS and CDR2 is YFSETQ. V lost 1 base and J lost 2, with 14 bases in between. DNA of the CDR3: TGCGCCAGCAGCTTGTATAATGAGGGATCCACAGATACGCAGTATTTT. It codes for CASSLYNEGSTDTQYF.